The T cell receptor beta chain described here comes from a study of glioma-infiltrating T cells. In germline, CDR1 is SGHRS, CDR2 YFSETQ. The CDR3 extends over 14 amino acids. V shed 2 bases, J shed 5 bases, and the junction held 3 bases outside the gene matches. Using RNA template, CDR3s of TCR alpha and beta were amplified with iRepertoire arm-PCR. In TCRdb, the multiplex PCR reads were re-called with MiXCR into one record per CDR3 protein. The data contain approximately 190,000 distinct CDR3 sequences, about 32% of them singletons. V usage is TRBV5-1 and J usage is TRBJ2-1; 8 bases are a match to TRBD1. The origin of this receptor is a human donor with low-grade glioma or glioblastoma, undergoing nonglioma brain surgery, or in good health (not recorded which). Sequencing used glioma tissue, nonneoplastic brain tissue, or PBMCs (not recorded which). The CDR3 region is CASSLETGDNEQFF. The CDR3 bases are TGCGCCAGCAGCTTAGAGACAGGGGACAATGAGCAGTTCTTC.